Listed here is a single T cell receptor (beta chain). The assay was immunoSEQ multiplex PCR, and TCRdb's table has in-frame clones only and misses some. This table holds about 35,000 clones, 79% found once. Deletions cut 7 bases from V and 0 bases from J, with 13 bases between. The CDR3 has 15 residues. Per germline, CDR1 LNHDA and CDR2 SQIVND (reference sequence). This sample is part of a study of OX40 agonist ivuxolimab in advanced cancers. V is TRBV19 and J is TRBJ1-5; the D is unclear. This specimen consisted of CD4+ or CD8+ T cells sorted from blood, obtained in a trial of the OX40 agonist ivuxolimab. The sequence derives from an adult with an advanced solid tumor such as melanoma, head and neck, liver or kidney cancer. CDR3 bases: TGTGCCAGTAAGGATTCTAGTCATAGCAATCAGCCCCAGCATTTT. Its protein product is CASKDSSHSNQPQHF.